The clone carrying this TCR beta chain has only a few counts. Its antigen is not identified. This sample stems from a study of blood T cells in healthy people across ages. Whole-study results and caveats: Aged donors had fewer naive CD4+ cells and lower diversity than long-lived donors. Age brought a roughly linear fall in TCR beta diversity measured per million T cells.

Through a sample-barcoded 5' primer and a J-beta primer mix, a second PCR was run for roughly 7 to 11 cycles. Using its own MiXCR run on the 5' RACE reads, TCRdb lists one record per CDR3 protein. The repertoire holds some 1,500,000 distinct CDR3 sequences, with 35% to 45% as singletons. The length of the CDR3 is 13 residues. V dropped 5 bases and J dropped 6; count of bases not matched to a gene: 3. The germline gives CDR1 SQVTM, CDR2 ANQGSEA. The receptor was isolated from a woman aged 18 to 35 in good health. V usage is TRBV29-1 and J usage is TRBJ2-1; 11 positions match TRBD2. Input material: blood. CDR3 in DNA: TGCAGCGTTCCGACTAGCGGGGTCAATGAGCAGTTCTTC. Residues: CSVPTSGVNEQFF.